The rows below give T cell receptor beta chains drawn from one sample of a study of blood T cell repertoires in COVID-19. This table comes from immunoSEQ multiplex PCR, and its TCRdb copy is limited to in-frame clones, with some not included. The sample has approximately 140,000 clones; approximately 84% are singletons. Sequencing was done on a sample of peripheral blood. The source is a man in his 70s with acute or convalescent COVID-19. Each CDR3 is given with its conserved first and last residue. A D gene is named only where the DNA matches it firmly. The size field is filled for only some rows; it gives once, few, many or a size class.

abundance,v_gene,d_gene,j_gene,CDR3nt,CDR3aa
.,TRBV11-1,.,TRBJ1-2,TGTGCCACTACGTCCGGGGGGCGATATGGCTACACCTTC,CATTSGGRYGYTF
.,TRBV24-1,TRBD1,TRBJ2-3,TGTGCCACCCATGACGCGGGACAGGGCGCAGATACGCAGTATTTT,CATHDAGQGADTQYF
.,TRBV28,.,TRBJ1-4,TGTGCCAGCACCAATTATGTCCCCGAGGGGAGGAATGAAAAACTGTTTTTT,CASTNYVPEGRNEKLFF
.,TRBV10-3,TRBD1,TRBJ2-1,TGTGCCATCAGCGCAGGGGGCCCCAGCTCCTACAATGAGCAGTTCTTC,CAISAGGPSSYNEQFF
.,TRBV5-1,.,TRBJ2-3,TGCGCCAGCAGCTTGGACGCGGACAGATACACAGATACGCAGTATTTT,CASSLDADRYTDTQYF
.,TRBV5-1,.,TRBJ2-3,TGCGCCAGCAGCTTGACTAACACAGATACGCAGTATTTT,CASSLTNTDTQYF
.,TRBV27,.,TRBJ2-6,TGTGCCAGCAGTTCAGGCCGGGGGGCCTCTGGGGCCAACGTCCTGACTTTC,CASSSGRGASGANVLTF
few,TRBV30,.,TRBJ1-6,TGTGCCTGGAGTGTAATTGCACTGGACAAGCGAAGTAATAATTCACCCCTCCACTTT,CAWSVIALDKRSNNSPLHF
.,TRBV3-1/TRBV3-2,TRBD1,TRBJ2-3,TGTGCCTCTACTCGACAGGGGGCCACAGATACGCAGTATTTT,CASTRQGATDTQYF
.,TRBV7-2,.,TRBJ2-3,TGTGCCAGCAGCTTAGTCGGGCGCGGGGCAAGCACAGATACGCAGTATTTT,CASSLVGRGASTDTQYF
.,TRBV3-1/TRBV3-2,TRBD2,TRBJ2-1,TGTGCCAGCAGAGACGGGGGGGCCGGCAATGAGCAGTTCTTC,CASRDGGAGNEQFF
.,TRBV24-1,.,TRBJ1-2,TGTGCCACCAGTGATCCTGGACAGACCTATGGCTACACCTTC,CATSDPGQTYGYTF
.,TRBV19,TRBD1,TRBJ1-5,TGTGCCAGCGGTGGACAGGGACGCTATCAGCCCCAGCATTTT,CASGGQGRYQPQHF
.,TRBV4-2,.,TRBJ2-7,TGTGCCAGCAGCCAAGATGGCCCCTCCTACGAGCAGTACTTC,CASSQDGPSYEQYF
.,TRBV5-6,TRBD2,TRBJ2-7,TGTGCCAGCAGCTTCCGGACTAGCGGGAGGAGGTACGAGCAGTACTTC,CASSFRTSGRRYEQYF
.,TRBV28,.,TRBJ2-1,TGTGCCAGCAGTCTAGTGAACGGTGAGCAGTTCTTC,CASSLVNGEQFF
.,TRBV11-2,.,TRBJ2-7,TGTGCCAGCAGCCGTAGCGGAATGGGATACGAGCAGTACTTC,CASSRSGMGYEQYF
.,TRBV21-1,.,TRBJ2-3,TGTGCCAGCAGCAGACTAGCGGCAACAGATACGCAGTATTTT,CASSRLAATDTQYF
.,TRBV6-5,TRBD1,TRBJ1-6,TGTGCCAGCAGTCGGGCCGGGACAGAAAGTTCACCCCTCCACTTT,CASSRAGTESSPLHF
.,TRBV28,TRBD2,TRBJ2-1,TGTGCCAGCAGTGTGACTAGCGGGAGGGTTGAGCAGTTCTTC,CASSVTSGRVEQFF
.,TRBV5-1,TRBD1,TRBJ1-4,TGCGCCAGCAGCTTGGGTGGGGACAGTGAAAAACTGTTTTTT,CASSLGGDSEKLFF
.,TRBV6-6,.,TRBJ2-3,TGTGCCAGCAGTTACTCAGGCGGGGGCGGCACAGATACGCAGTATTTT,CASSYSGGGGTDTQYF
.,TRBV5-1,.,TRBJ2-3,TGCGCCAGCAGCTCCCCCGCCGGGTCGGCGGCGCAGTATTTT,CASSSPAGSAAQYF
.,TRBV19,TRBD1,TRBJ1-1,TGTGCCAGTAGTATAGATACCAACGGACAGGGCGCTGAAGCTTTCTTT,CASSIDTNGQGAEAFF
.,TRBV6-4,TRBD2,TRBJ2-1,TGTGCCAGCCGGACTAGCGGGAGCCACAATGAGCAGTTCTTC,CASRTSGSHNEQFF
.,TRBV9,TRBD1,TRBJ2-1,TGTGCCAGCAGCGTAGTGGGGCAGGGGGCATTCAATGAGCAGTTCTTC,CASSVVGQGAFNEQFF
.,TRBV5-1,.,TRBJ1-4,TGCGCCAGCAGCCATGGCCGCGGGGGTGCAACTAATGAAAAACTGTTTTTT,CASSHGRGGATNEKLFF
.,TRBV7-2,.,TRBJ1-6,TGTGCCAGCAGCTCCCACATGGGGGGGGGCGCATCACCCCTCCACTTT,CASSSHMGGGASPLHF
.,TRBV2,.,TRBJ2-6,TGTGCCAGCAGAAGCCGGGATGGGGCCAACGTCCTGACTTTC,CASRSRDGANVLTF
.,TRBV6-5,.,TRBJ2-2,TGTGCCAGCAGGACTTTGGTGGAGCTGTTTTTT,CASRTLVELFF
.,TRBV29-1,.,TRBJ1-2,TGCAGCGTTGGGGGTTCAGGGGCTTACGGCTACACCTTC,CSVGGSGAYGYTF